This T cell receptor (beta chain) was captured in a study of shared clonotypes between healthy human individuals. The wider study: Participating donors consisted of a couple of women and a few men aged 18 to 49. Three plates each covered CD4 naive and memory; CD8 naive two, CD8 memory one.

Study-wide results and limits: Among a few donors, approximately 4.6% of naive CD4 clonotypes were found in common.

The CD4+ fraction was divided into a CD45RA+ naive subset and a CD45RA-negative memory subset. Profiling relied on immunoSEQ multiplex PCR, and the TCRdb table lists in-frame clones only, not all of them. The repertoire holds around 200,000 clones, with around 63% as singletons. With respect to this clone: Its matching antigen is unknown.

There are 16 residues in the CDR3. Specimen: memory CD4+ T cells sorted from blood. The sample's subset: CD45RA-negative fraction. The rearrangement links TRBV21-1 to TRBJ2-6; the table's D call TRBD1 went unverified against the DNA. TRBV21-1 is classified as a pseudogene. The receptor was isolated from a man aged 30 to 45 in good health. In DNA, the CDR3 is TGTGCCAGCGGGGACACCGAGAGCTCTGGGGCCAACGTCCTGACTTTC. It is translated as CASGDTESSGANVLTF.